The rows below give T cell receptor beta chains drawn from one sample of a study of blood T cell repertoires in COVID-19. Assay used: immunoSEQ multiplex PCR; TCRdb lists only in-frame clones, some missing. The sample holds about 150,000 clones, 84% seen once. The sequenced sample was peripheral blood. These receptors originate from a human donor in a cohort sampled during active COVID-19. Each CDR3 is given without its conserved first and last residue.

>TRBJ1-1|TRBV7-2
ASSPDRVAEAF
>TRBJ1-6|TRBV7-9
ASSRRQNSPLH
>TRBJ2-1|TRBV7-2
ASSSSGQNNEQF
>TRBJ1-6|TRBV14
ASSQEGGWYNSPLH
>TRBJ2-1|TRBV15
ATSKLAGGYNEQF
>TRBJ1-1|TRBV3-1/TRBV3-2
ASTQRERRDTEAF
>TRBJ2-2|TRBV24-1
ATSSGHPPGELF
>TRBJ2-2|TRBV6-5
ASSSAGPTGELF
>TRBJ2-5|TRBV9
ASSVVGAELY
>TRBJ2-5|TRBV5-6
ASSYVRRGQETQY
>TRBJ2-2|TRBV11-2
ASSLVLAAFGGELF
>TRBJ2-3|TRBV15
ATSKPGTGGIGDTQY
>TRBJ2-5|TRBV5-1
ASSLRRGGETQY
>TRBJ2-3|TRBV7-8
ASSPNAGALTDTQY
>TRBJ2-5|TRBV11-3
ASSLGGVGETQY
>TRBJ1-1|TRBV5-1
ASSLGTGYNTEAF
>TRBJ1-3|TRBV28
ASSVTVPSGNTIY
>TRBJ2-2|TRBV7-2
ASSLVRIHTGELF
>TRBJ2-1|TRBV11-2
ASSLVGGRPQF
>TRBJ2-2|TRBV12-3/TRBV12-4
ASSLQGSGELF
>TRBJ2-1|TRBV15
ATSRGGLAGGEQF
>TRBJ2-3|TRBV12-5
ASGLAGTRTDTQY
>TRBJ1-1|TRBV28
ASRTGVFEAF
>TRBJ2-3|TRBV10-3
AIRQGGSDTQY
>TRBJ2-2|TRBV15
ATSRGGPGELF
>TRBJ1-2|TRBV4-1
ASSQRTGGAEQYGYT
>TRBJ1-6|TRBV11-3
ASSQTRVNSPLH
>TRBJ1-1|TRBV4-2
ASSLKWGGTEAF
>TRBJ2-2|TRBV7-2
ASSRDWNTGELF
>TRBJ1-1|TRBV12-3/TRBV12-4
ASRPSGGVEAF
>TRBJ1-1|TRBV29-1
SVDYGQGWTF
>TRBJ2-2|TRBV24-1
ATFRYALSGELF
>TRBJ2-3|TRBV7-9
ASSLGWAGADTQY
>TRBJ1-1|TRBV5-6
ASSFGYSLMNTEAF
>TRBJ2-2|TRBV11-3
ASSPSGSVSGELF
>TRBJ1-5|TRBV28
ASSFTGVPSNQPQH
>TRBJ2-7|TRBV7-8
ASSLTAFSYEQY
>TRBJ2-1|TRBV29-1
SVLGGQGSYNEQF
>TRBJ2-1|TRBV29-1
SVIVYLGENEQF
>TRBJ1-1|TRBV12-3/TRBV12-4
ASSLSWSTF
>TRBJ1-1|TRBV18
ASSQSAGLLNTEAF
>TRBJ2-7|TRBV9
ASSVGASGGYEQY
>TRBJ2-3|TRBV19
ASSITGTFTDTQY
>TRBJ1-1|TRBV28
ASTSGGGMNTEAF
>TRBJ2-2|TRBV9
ASSRLGAGEFGGELF
>TRBJ2-3|TRBV6-5
ASQGVYTDTQY
>TRBJ1-1|TRBV12-3/TRBV12-4
ASTPTANTEAF
>TRBJ1-1|TRBV5-1
ASSWGTGTEAF
>TRBJ1-2|TRBV2
ASSDIGGVWYGYT
>TRBJ1-1|TRBV5-1
ASSLRQQNTEAF
>TRBJ1-1|TRBV6-5
ASTLSQNTEAF
>TRBJ1-3|TRBV2
ASSGPGNTIY
>TRBJ1-2|TRBV7-2
ASSQNRGLNYGYT
>TRBJ1-1|TRBV6-1
ASSDLTGTEAF
>TRBJ1-3|TRBV18
ASSRQATLTYSGNTIY
>TRBJ2-1|TRBV29-1
SVGSSGGNEQF